The 27 T cell receptor beta chains below were found in one sample sequenced in a study of sequential checkpoint blockade in melanoma. Generated by immunoSEQ multiplex PCR, the TCRdb table keeps only in-frame clones and is missing some. Of roughly 34,000 clones in the sample, about 86% were seen once. Treatment of the sample: randomized to nivolumab then ipilimumab (arm A) or the reverse (arm B). The sample in question was CD8+ T cells sorted from blood (inferred from file names), obtained from a patient given nivolumab and ipilimumab in sequence. These receptor sequences come from a human donor with melanoma.

The CDR3 protein is CASSLGNPGYQETQYF. The CDR3 DNA reads as TGCGCCAGCAGCTTGGGAAACCCAGGGTACCAAGAGACCCAGTACTTC. J is TRBJ2-5 and V is TRBV5-1; tentative D call: TRBD1 (5 bases). Germline assignment: CDR1 SGHRS and CDR2 YFSETQ. Deletions cut 0 bases from V and 0 bases from J, with 12 bases between. This CDR3 comprises 16 residues.

The chain employs TRBV2 and TRBJ2-7, with TRBD1 as a possible D gene (5 bases). Germline loops: CDR1 SNHLY, CDR2 FYNNEI. The CDR3 extends over 17 amino acids. Trimming removed 5 bases at V and 0 bases at J, with 20 bases between. The DNA for the CDR3 is TGTGCCAGCAGTCGATACCTACACACAGGTTCCTCCTACGAGCAGTACTTC. Protein product: CASSRYLHTGSSYEQYF. Looking up the rest from reference TRBV2 and TRBJ2-7 gives the full variable domain: EPEVTQTPSHQVTQMGQEVILRCVPISNHLYFYWYRQILGQKVEFLVSFYNNEISEKSEIFDDQFSVERPDGSNFTLKIRSTKLEDSAMYFCASSRYLHTGSSYEQYFGPGTRLTVT.

This chain connects TRBV12-2 to TRBJ2-4; the DNA was not compared with TRBD2, the D call given in the table. TRBV12-2 is noted as a pseudogene. This CDR3 has 17 residues. This chain's CDR3 is CASRLAHVYLAKNIQYF. The CDR3, as DNA: TGTGCAAGTCGCTTAGCGCACGTCTACCTAGCCAAAAACATTCAGTACTTC.

This sequence joins TRBV5-1 and TRBJ2-5; maybe TRBD1 (6 bases). Trimming took off 2 bases at V and 4 bases at J, with 15 bases between the two ends. Germline CDR1 reads SGHRS; CDR2 reads YFSETQ. The CDR3 extends over 15 amino acids. Here the CDR3 reads CASSLAGTSGETQYF. CDR3 in DNA: TGCGCCAGCAGCTTAGCCGGGACATCGGGAGAGACCCAGTACTTC.

The rearrangement links TRBV10-3 to TRBJ1-1; TRBD1 matches 10 bases. With V trimmed by 5 bases and J by 7 bases, 10 bases remained unmatched. CDR3 length: 15 residues. The germline V gene encodes CDR1 ENHRY and CDR2 SYGVKD. The CDR3 sequence: CAISLTGGASIEAFF. The CDR3 nucleotides are TGTGCCATCAGTCTGACAGGGGGCGCTTCCATTGAAGCTTTCTTT.

The chain has TRBV7-2 and TRBJ2-5, with 8 bases aligning to TRBD1. The CDR3 extends over 14 amino acids. Per the germline V gene, CDR1 is SGHTA and CDR2 is FQGNSA. V trimming: 4 bases; J trimming: 3 bases; junction bases outside the gene matches: 4. The CDR3 sequence: CASSSTGGKETQYF. DNA of the CDR3: TGTGCCAGCAGCTCTACAGGGGGAAAAGAGACCCAGTACTTC.

The chain employs TRBV5-6 and TRBJ2-5; 9 nucleotides line up with TRBD1. CDR1 is SGHDT and CDR2 is YYEEEE in the germline V gene. Germline trimming cut 3 bases from V and 9 bases from J; bases unmatched to any gene: 12. The CDR3 totals 15 residues. The DNA for the CDR3 is TGTGCCAGCAGCTGGGGGACAGGGCTGAGGAAGTCCCAGTACTTC. Its protein is CASSWGTGLRKSQYF.

The rearrangement joins TRBV4-1 to TRBJ1-1; D uncertain. The V gene lost 1 base and the J gene lost 0 bases, with 9 bases spanning the gap. The germline CDR1 and CDR2 sequences are MGHRA and YSYEKL. The CDR3 runs 15 residues. The CDR3 nucleotides are TGCGCCAGCAGCCAAGCTGAGGGCATGAACACTGAAGCTTTCTTT. It translates to CASSQAEGMNTEAFF.

The chain has TRBV15 and TRBJ1-4; D remains unclear. CDR3 length: 13 amino acids. Per germline, CDR1 LNHNV and CDR2 YYDKDF (reference sequence). With 1 base removed from V and 8 bases from J, the gap between germline ends came to 8 bases. The CDR3: CATSRVPGEKLFF. CDR3 nucleotide sequence: TGTGCCACCAGCAGAGTACCCGGGGAAAAACTGTTTTTT.

This rearrangement joins TRBV5-1 to TRBJ2-3, with 9 bases identical to TRBD2. CDR3 size: 16 residues. Per the germline V gene, CDR1 is SGHRS and CDR2 is YFSETQ. The V and J ends lost 4 bases and 4 bases, in that order; junction bases with no gene match: 10. CDR3 nucleotide sequence: TGCGCCAGCAGCAAGCCGGCGGGAGGGTTTGCAGATACGCAGTATTTT. It translates to CASSKPAGGFADTQYF.

The chain links TRBV7-9 to TRBJ1-1, with D unresolved. Trimming removed 1 base from V and 8 bases from J, with 8 bases in between. The CDR3 length is 12 residues. CDR1 is SEHNR and CDR2 is FQNEAQ in the germline V gene (reference sequence). In nucleotides, the CDR3 is TGTGCCAGCAGCTTAGAGGAGGAGGAAGCTTTCTTT. Translated, it gives CASSLEEEEAFF. Combining the CDR3 with reference TRBV7-9 and TRBJ1-1 gives the whole variable domain DTGVSQNPRHKITKRGQNVTFRCDPISEHNRLYWYRQTLGQGPEFLTYFQNEAQLEKSRLLSDRFSAERPKGSFSTLEIQRTEQGDSAMYLCASSLEEEEAFFGQGTRLTVV.

This chain uses TRBV6-5 with TRBJ2-7; D remains unclear. The CDR3 has 14 residues. Germline CDR1 is MNHEY and CDR2 is SVGAGI. V lost 4 bases and J 4 bases, leaving 14 bases between the germline ends. CDR3 DNA: TGTGCCAGCAGTTTAGTTTCGGTAGAATACGAGCAGTACTTC. Protein product: CASSLVSVEYEQYF.

The V and J genes are TRBV19 and TRBJ1-5, with a possible D match to TRBD1 (5 bases). V shed 1 base and J shed 6 bases, with 13 bases lying between them. The CDR3 runs to 15 residues. CDR1 and CDR2 from the germline V gene are LNHDA and SQIVND (reference sequence). CDR3: CASSIVAGKIQPQHF. CDR3 in DNA: TGTGCCAGTAGTATAGTGGCAGGGAAGATTCAGCCCCAGCATTTT.

The chain links TRBV9 to TRBJ1-1; D is unresolved. This CDR3 contains 14 residues. Germline V gene data show CDR1 as SGDLS and CDR2 as YYNGEE. Trimming took 4 bases from V and 5 from J, leaving 15 bases between them. As DNA, the CDR3 is TGTGCCAGCAGCCCCCACGGGTCGGGGACTGAAGCTTTCTTT. Translating gives CASSPHGSGTEAFF.

In its sample, this clone was seen a few times. This chain joins TRBV2 and TRBJ2-2; TRBD1 matches 10 bases. Germline CDR1 reads SNHLY; CDR2 reads FYNNEI. After removal of 8 bases from V and 6 bases from J, the junction contained 9 bases not matched to a gene. This CDR3 has 15 amino acids. CDR3 amino acids: CASGIGTGVSGELFF. The CDR3, as DNA: TGTGCCAGCGGAATCGGGACAGGGGTTTCCGGGGAGCTGTTTTTT.

V usage is TRBV19 and J usage is TRBJ2-2; 7 bases are shared with TRBD2. The CDR3 sequence is 17 residues long. Unmatched junction bases numbered 6, after V lost 1 base and J lost 1 base. Germline V gene sequence: CDR1 LNHDA, CDR2 SQIVND (reference sequence). The CDR3 nucleotides are TGTGCCAGTAGTATAGTGGGAGGGACCGTGAACACCGGGGAGCTGTTTTTT. Encoded protein: CASSIVGGTVNTGELFF.

The chain joins TRBV7-2 to TRBJ2-2, with D maybe TRBD1 (6 bases). V lost 5 bases and J 2 bases, leaving 18 bases between the germline ends. This CDR3 region has 17 residues. Germline V gene lookup returns CDR1 SGHTA and CDR2 FQGNSA. The CDR3 sequence is CASSTRGPGANTGELFF. In DNA, the CDR3 is TGTGCCAGCAGCACTCGAGGGCCAGGGGCAAACACCGGGGAGCTGTTTTTT.

The rearrangement joins TRBV9 to TRBJ2-4; weak D call: TRBD2 (5 bases). The V gene's germline CDR1 is SGDLS and CDR2 YYNGEE. CDR3 length: 13 amino acids. V was shortened by 0 bases and J by 9 bases, with 10 bases between the two germline ends. CDR3 sequence (DNA): TGTGCCAGCAGCGTAGAGCGACGGGGCATTCAGTACTTC. It codes for CASSVERRGIQYF. Filled out from reference TRBV9 and TRBJ2-4, the complete variable domain reads DSGVTQTPKHLITATGQRVTLRCSPRSGDLSVYWYQQSLDQGLQFLIQYYNGEERAKGNILERFSAQQFPDLHSELNLSSLELGDSALYFCASSVERRGIQYFGAGTRLSVL.

J is TRBJ1-1 and V is TRBV5-4; 9 nucleotides align to TRBD1. V lost 3 bases to trimming and J lost 5 bases; unmatched junction nucleotides: 8. Germline values: CDR1 SGHNT, CDR2 YYREEE (reference sequence). The CDR3 has 15 amino acids. The CDR3 reads CASSSNRGLRTEAFF. CDR3 nucleotide sequence: TGTGCCAGCAGCTCAAACAGGGGGCTGAGGACTGAAGCTTTCTTT.

The V gene is TRBV27, the J gene TRBJ2-2, with a weak D call TRBD2 (6 bases). V was pared by 1 base and J by 0 bases, with 18 bases between. This CDR3 spans 19 amino acids. Germline lookup yields CDR1 MNHEY and CDR2 SMNVEV (reference sequence). In DNA, the CDR3 is TGTGCCAGCAGTTTATATACGGGGCTCGCGGGACCGAACACCGGGGAGCTGTTTTTT. This translates into CASSLYTGLAGPNTGELFF.

The chain has TRBV27 and TRBJ2-2; TRBD2 is a possible D gene (6 bases). This CDR3 has 14 amino acids. The germline V and J ends were trimmed by 4 bases and 4 bases, with 10 bases remaining between them. Germline assignment: CDR1 MNHEY and CDR2 SMNVEV (reference sequence). The CDR3 spells CASSSRDSTGELFF. The CDR3 coding sequence is TGTGCCAGCAGTTCTCGGGACTCCACCGGGGAGCTGTTTTTT.

There are a few counts of this clone. The gene calls are TRBV18 and TRBJ2-7; the D is unclear. Trimming took off 6 bases at V and 3 bases at J, with 9 bases between the two ends. The CDR3 extends over 12 amino acids. The germline CDR1 and CDR2 sequences are KGHSH and LQKENI. The CDR3 nucleotides read TGTGCCAGCTCGCGTGACAACTACGAGCAGTACTTC. Residues: CASSRDNYEQYF.

The gene calls are TRBV15 and TRBJ2-5, with 10 bases that match TRBD1. This CDR3 is built from 15 residues. Trimming at V came to 5 bases and at J to 5 bases, leaving 8 bases not matched to a gene. The germline CDR1 and CDR2 sequences are LNHNV and YYDKDF (reference sequence). Written as DNA, the CDR3 is TGTGCCACCAGCTACGAGACAGGGGGCGATGAGACCCAGTACTTC. Its translation is CATSYETGGDETQYF. Full variable domain (outside the CDR3, taken from reference TRBV15 and TRBJ2-5): DAMVIQNPRYQVTQFGKPVTLSCSQTLNHNVMYWYQQKSSQAPKLLFHYYDKDFNNEADTPDNFQSRRPNTSFCFLDIRSPGLGDTAMYLCATSYETGGDETQYFGPGTRLLVL.

The rearrangement joins TRBV11-3 to TRBJ2-1, with 7 bases matching TRBD1. The CDR3 sequence is 16 residues long. J was trimmed by 6 bases and V by 0 bases; bases with no gene match: 8. Germline V gives CDR1 SGHNT, CDR2 YENEEA. The CDR3 region has the DNA TGTGCCAGCAGCTTAGAGAACAGGGGAGTCCGCAATGAGCAGTTCTTC. The encoded protein is CASSLENRGVRNEQFF. Supplemented by reference TRBV11-3 and TRBJ2-1, the full variable domain reads EAGVVQSPRYKIIEKKQPVAFWCNPISGHNTLYWYLQNLGQGPELLIRYENEEAVDDSQLPKDRFSAERLKGVDSTLKIQPAELGDSAVYLCASSLENRGVRNEQFFGPGTRLTVL.

The gene calls are TRBV7-8 and TRBJ2-3; perhaps TRBD2 as D (5 bases). V was trimmed by 4 bases and J by 6 bases, leaving 11 bases between them. This CDR3 is built from 13 residues. The germline V gene encodes CDR1 SGHVS and CDR2 FQNEAQ. This CDR3 is CASSSERADTQYF. DNA for the CDR3: TGTGCCAGCAGCTCGGAGAGGGCCGATACGCAGTATTTT.

The chain links TRBV7-9 to TRBJ2-7, with a possible D match to TRBD1 (6 bases). Germline CDR1 and CDR2: SEHNR and FQNEAQ (reference sequence). The CDR3 runs to 16 residues. V lost 6 bases, J lost 1 base, and 19 bases lay in between. The CDR3 protein is CASRPRRRTESYEQYF. The CDR3 nucleotides read TGTGCCAGCAGGCCTAGGCGAAGGACAGAATCCTACGAGCAGTACTTC.

The chain couples TRBV5-6 to TRBJ1-6; D unresolved. CDR3 length equals 17 residues. V lost 0 bases and J lost 13, with 23 bases in between. CDR1 and CDR2 (germline): SGHDT, YYEEEE. The CDR3 region is CASSLARGSLHSTPLHF. The CDR3 DNA sequence: TGTGCCAGCAGCTTGGCTCGCGGGAGCCTCCATTCTACGCCCCTCCACTTT.